The next 18 T cell receptor beta chains were all read from a single sample in a study of a mutant IDH1 vaccine in newly diagnosed glioma (dated by TCRdb to the early 2020s). Their antigens are not known. The library was prepared using the immunoSEQ multiplex PCR assay. The clones in this table, taken by TCRdb from immuneACCESS, are in-frame only. Not every clone is retained; where verified, under half of the shortfall comes from an unresolved V gene, and the cause of the rest is unknown. Within this sample are tens of thousands of clones, with approximately 80% of them counted one time only. In total, the top ten clones hold 7.2% of the sample. Read against the paper, the sample's time point label means: week 5, during vaccination. Each vaccine dose, consisting of 300 ug of a 20-mer mutant IDH1 peptide in Montanide, was administered subcutaneously with topical imiquimod. This material consisted of PBMCs, taken from a glioma patient whose treatment included an IDH1 peptide vaccine. The receptors come from a man aged 40-55 years with glioma. Some clones in this sample may be carry-over from other donors' samples.

This clone was counted between two and nine times. The chain uses TRBV5-6 and TRBJ1-1, with D uncertain. Germline V gene data show CDR1 as SGHDT and CDR2 as YYEEEE. Trimming took off 4 bases at V and 1 base at J, with 14 bases between the two ends. The CDR3 is made up of 15 amino acids. CDR3 coding DNA: TGTGCCAGCAGCGTGTTGTTCTTGCCGAACACTGAAGCTTTCTTT. Translated: CASSVLFLPNTEAFF.

The J gene is TRBJ2-1, the V gene TRBV5-1, with TRBD2 matching 11 bases. CDR3 length: 15 residues. With 4 bases clipped from V and 6 bases from J, the junction kept 6 bases outside the gene matches. Germline assignment: CDR1 SGHRS and CDR2 YFSETQ. The CDR3 nucleotides read TGCGCCAGCAGCAGTAGCGGGGGGGCCATCAATGAGCAGTTCTTC. It translates to CASSSSGGAINEQFF.

This clone was seen more than once but under ten times. V gene TRBV6-1 combines with J gene TRBJ2-3; TRBD2 matches 8 bases. Germline values: CDR1 MNHNS, CDR2 SASEGT. V lost 2 bases, J lost 0 bases, and 1 base stayed unmatched. The length of the CDR3 is 15 residues. The CDR3 here is CASSELAGSTDTQYF. Written as DNA, the CDR3 is TGTGCCAGCAGTGAACTAGCGGGTAGCACAGATACGCAGTATTTT.

This clone was seen a few times. The chain employs TRBV11-2 and TRBJ2-2, with TRBD1 as a possible D gene (6 bases). V was clipped by 5 bases and J by 2 bases, with 12 bases between them. The CDR3 has 15 residues. CDR1 is SGHAT and CDR2 is FQNNGV in the germline V gene. CDR3 in DNA: TGTGCCAGCAGCGCCCCGGGACAAAACACCGGGGAGCTGTTTTTT. Translation gives CASSAPGQNTGELFF. Together with reference TRBV11-2 and TRBJ2-2, the CDR3 gives the full variable domain: EAGVAQSPRYKIIEKRQSVAFWCNPISGHATLYWYQQILGQGPKLLIQFQNNGVVDDSQLPKDRFSAERLKGVDSTLKIQPAKLEDSAVYLCASSAPGQNTGELFFGEGSRLTVL.

The DNA for the CDR3 is TGTGCCAGCAGGGCGAGGACGGATTATCAGCCCCAGCATTTT. Its protein product is CASRARTDYQPQHF. V and J are TRBV27 and TRBJ1-5; no reliable D call. In germline, CDR1 is MNHEY, CDR2 SMNVEV (reference sequence). This CDR3 is 14 amino acids long. Trimming cost V 6 bases and J 5 bases, with 14 bases left between them.

This clone was detected a few times. This rearrangement joins TRBV10-3 to TRBJ1-5; 9 nucleotides match TRBD1. From germline, CDR1 is ENHRY and CDR2 SYGVKD. J gave up 9 bases and V 5 bases, and 5 bases lay outside the gene matches. CDR3 size: 13 residues. The CDR3 DNA reads as TGTGCCATCAGTCTGGACAGGGGAACGCCCCAGCATTTT. Amino acid sequence: CAISLDRGTPQHF.

This clone has just one count. This sequence joins TRBV13 and TRBJ2-3; 9 bases are a match to TRBD1. Losses at the gene ends were 6 bases for V and 2 bases for J; bases not matched to a gene: 6. The CDR3 is 15 amino acids. Germline V gives CDR1 PRHDT, CDR2 FYEKMQ (reference sequence). The CDR3 region has the DNA TGTGCCAGCAGTTGGGGGACAGGGATCACAGATACGCAGTATTTT. Residues: CASSWGTGITDTQYF.

This chain connects TRBV29-1 to TRBJ1-1, with TRBD1 identical over 10 bases. CDR3 length: 14 amino acids. After removal of 6 bases from V and 5 bases from J, the junction contained 9 bases not matched to a gene. The germline gives CDR1 SQVTM, CDR2 ANQGSEA. The CDR3 DNA follows: TGCAGCGTAAGAAAAGGACAGGGGGGGACTGAAGCTTTCTTT. This encodes CSVRKGQGGTEAFF.

The chain recombines TRBV25-1 with TRBJ1-2; D not certain. The CDR3 extends over 15 amino acids. Per germline, CDR1 MGHDK and CDR2 SYGVNS. V lost 2 bases to trimming and J lost 0 bases, with 10 bases between them. The DNA for the CDR3 is TGTGCCAGCAGTGAAGCGGCAGCAACTAACTATGGCTACACCTTC. Translated, it gives CASSEAAATNYGYTF.

This clone has more than one count but fewer than ten. The rearrangement links TRBV10-3 to TRBJ1-5; 7 bases map to TRBD1. The length of the CDR3 is 14 residues. Germline CDR1 is ENHRY and CDR2 is SYGVKD. With V trimmed by 6 bases and J by 3 bases, 5 bases remained unmatched. CDR3 nucleotide sequence: TGTGCCATCAGCGAACAGGGGTTCAATCAGCCCCAGCATTTT. Amino acid sequence: CAISEQGFNQPQHF.

The CDR3 region is CASGDGRHYGYTF. CDR3 DNA: TGTGCCAGCGGAGACGGCCGACACTATGGCTACACCTTC. The chain uses TRBV27 and TRBJ1-2; the D is unclear. The germline gives CDR1 MNHEY, CDR2 SMNVEV (reference sequence). Trimming shortened V by 8 bases and J by 3 bases, and 13 bases separated the two germline ends. The CDR3 covers 13 residues.

The V and J genes are TRBV28 and TRBJ1-1; no firm D call. Deletions cut 4 bases from V and 0 bases from J, with 6 bases between. Germline V gene data show CDR1 as MDHEN and CDR2 as SYDVKM. The CDR3 consists of 13 residues. CDR3 bases: TGTGCCAGCAGTTCCCGTGTGAACACTGAAGCTTTCTTT. Translating gives CASSSRVNTEAFF.

This clone appeared once. The chain employs TRBV7-2 and TRBJ2-3; weak D call: TRBD2 (6 bases). CDR3 length: 15 residues. V lost 3 bases and J 5 bases, leaving 15 bases between the germline ends. CDR1 SGHTA and CDR2 FQGNSA come from the germline V gene. CDR3 bases: TGTGCCAGCAGCTTCGCGGGGCGGGGTCTAGATACGCAGTATTTT. This gives the protein CASSFAGRGLDTQYF.

The sample holds one count of this clone. The chain links TRBV5-1 to TRBJ1-3, with D hard to call. Trimming took 3 bases from V and 3 from J, leaving 4 bases between them. The CDR3 consists of 12 residues. Germline loops: CDR1 SGHRS, CDR2 YFSETQ. CDR3 nucleotides: TGCGCCAGCAGCTCTGATGGAAACACCATATATTTT. This sequence encodes CASSSDGNTIYF.

This chain links TRBV5-4 with TRBJ2-2, with D possibly being TRBD2 (6 bases). This CDR3 region has 14 residues. Germline loops: CDR1 SGHNT, CDR2 YYREEE (reference sequence). V dropped 0 bases and J dropped 5 bases, with 8 bases sitting between them. The CDR3 protein is CASSLAAGTGELFF. The CDR3, as DNA: TGTGCCAGCAGCTTGGCCGCGGGGACCGGGGAGCTGTTTTTT.

The chain combines TRBV11-2 with TRBJ1-2, with unresolved D. The germline CDR1 and CDR2 sequences are SGHAT and FQNNGV. V was clipped by 1 base and J by 3 bases, with 9 bases between them. The CDR3 sequence is 14 residues long. The CDR3, as DNA: TGTGCCAGCAGCTTAGGCCCAGGATACTATGGCTACACCTTC. Translating it yields CASSLGPGYYGYTF.

This chain joins TRBV11-1 and TRBJ1-1; D is undetermined. The CDR3 has 17 amino acids. From germline, CDR1 is SGHAT and CDR2 FQDESV (reference sequence). The V gene lost 5 bases and the J gene lost 1 base, with 20 bases spanning the gap. Here the CDR3 reads CASSPPTAMLENTEAFF. CDR3 DNA: TGTGCCAGCAGCCCCCCCACGGCGATGTTGGAGAACACTGAAGCTTTCTTT. Looking up the rest from reference TRBV11-1 and TRBJ1-1 gives the full variable domain: EAEVAQSPRYKITEKSQAVAFWCDPISGHATLYWYRQILGQGPELLVQFQDESVVDDSQLPKDRFSAERLKGVDSTLKIQPAELGDSAMYLCASSPPTAMLENTEAFFGQGTRLTVV.

The CDR3 region is CASSEYADTINTGELFF. CDR3 DNA sequence: TGTGCCAGCAGTGAATATGCGGACACCATAAACACCGGGGAGCTGTTTTTT. This rearrangement joins TRBV25-1 to TRBJ2-2; D may be TRBD1 (5 bases). The CDR3 is 17 amino acids. Trimming removed 0 bases from V and 2 bases from J, with 13 bases in between. The V gene's germline CDR1 is MGHDK and CDR2 SYGVNS.